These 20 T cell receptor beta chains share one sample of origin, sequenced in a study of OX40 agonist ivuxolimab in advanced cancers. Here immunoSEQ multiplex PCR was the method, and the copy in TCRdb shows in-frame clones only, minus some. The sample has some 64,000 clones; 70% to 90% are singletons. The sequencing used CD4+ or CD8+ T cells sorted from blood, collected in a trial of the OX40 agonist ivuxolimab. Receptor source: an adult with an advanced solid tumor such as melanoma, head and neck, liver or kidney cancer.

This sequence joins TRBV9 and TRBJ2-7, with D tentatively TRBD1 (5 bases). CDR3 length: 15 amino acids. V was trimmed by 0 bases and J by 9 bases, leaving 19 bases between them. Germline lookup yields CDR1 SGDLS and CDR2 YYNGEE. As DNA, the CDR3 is TGTGCCAGCAGCGTAGCGGACACCCAAGGGTATAGGCAGTACTTC. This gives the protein CASSVADTQGYRQYF.

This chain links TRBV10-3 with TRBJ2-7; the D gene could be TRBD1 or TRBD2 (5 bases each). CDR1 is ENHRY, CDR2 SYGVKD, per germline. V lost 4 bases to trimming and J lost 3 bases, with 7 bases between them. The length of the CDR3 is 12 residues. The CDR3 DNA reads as TGTGCCATCAGTGGGGACCGCTACGAGCAGTACTTC. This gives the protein CAISGDRYEQYF.

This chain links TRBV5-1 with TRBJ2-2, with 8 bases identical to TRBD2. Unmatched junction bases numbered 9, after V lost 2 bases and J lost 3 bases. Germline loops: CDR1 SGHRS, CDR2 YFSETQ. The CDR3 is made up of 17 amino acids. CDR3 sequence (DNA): TGCGCCAGCAGCTTATCTCTGCGAGCGGGGGACACCGGGGAGCTGTTTTTT. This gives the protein CASSLSLRAGDTGELFF.

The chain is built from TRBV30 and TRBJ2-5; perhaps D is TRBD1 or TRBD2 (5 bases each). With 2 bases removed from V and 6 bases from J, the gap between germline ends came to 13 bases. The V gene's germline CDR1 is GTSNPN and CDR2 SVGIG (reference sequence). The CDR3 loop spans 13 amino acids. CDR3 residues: CAWSMGTSKTQYF. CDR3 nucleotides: TGTGCCTGGAGTATGGGGACCTCGAAGACCCAGTACTTC.

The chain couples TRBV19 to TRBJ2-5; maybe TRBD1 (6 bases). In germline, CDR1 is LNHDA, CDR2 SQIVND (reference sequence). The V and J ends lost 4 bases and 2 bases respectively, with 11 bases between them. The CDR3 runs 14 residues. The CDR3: CASSTSTGQETQYF. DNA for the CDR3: TGTGCCAGTAGTACCTCGACAGGTCAAGAGACCCAGTACTTC.

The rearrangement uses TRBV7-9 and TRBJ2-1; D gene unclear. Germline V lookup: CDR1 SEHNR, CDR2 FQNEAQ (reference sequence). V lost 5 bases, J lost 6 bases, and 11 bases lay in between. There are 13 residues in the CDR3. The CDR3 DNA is TGTGCCAGCAGCCCCGCTTTGAGCAATGAGCAGTTCTTC. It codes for CASSPALSNEQFF. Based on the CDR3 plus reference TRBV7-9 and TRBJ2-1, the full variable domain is DTGVSQNPRHKITKRGQNVTFRCDPISEHNRLYWYRQTLGQGPEFLTYFQNEAQLEKSRLLSDRFSAERPKGSFSTLEIQRTEQGDSAMYLCASSPALSNEQFFGPGTRLTVL.

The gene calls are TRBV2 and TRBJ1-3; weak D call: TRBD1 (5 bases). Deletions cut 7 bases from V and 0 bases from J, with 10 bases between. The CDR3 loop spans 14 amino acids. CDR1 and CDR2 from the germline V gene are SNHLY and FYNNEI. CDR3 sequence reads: CASIAGNSGNTIYF. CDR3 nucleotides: TGTGCCAGCATTGCAGGGAACTCTGGAAACACCATATATTTT.

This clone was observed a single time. The CDR3 sequence is CASGSMVGGSYNEQFF. The DNA for the CDR3 is TGCGCCAGCGGCAGTATGGTGGGAGGATCCTACAATGAGCAGTTCTTC. The chain is built from TRBV5-1 and TRBJ2-1; the D gene is possibly TRBD2 (6 bases). This CDR3 is 16 amino acids long. V shed 7 bases and J shed 1 base, with 18 bases lying between them. Germline V gene lookup returns CDR1 SGHRS and CDR2 YFSETQ.

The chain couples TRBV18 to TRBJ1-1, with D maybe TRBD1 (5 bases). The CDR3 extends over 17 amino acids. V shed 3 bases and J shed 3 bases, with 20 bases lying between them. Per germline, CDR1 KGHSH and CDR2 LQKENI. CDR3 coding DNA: TGTGCCAGCTCACCGCACAACATCAGGGAGGTTTACACTGAAGCTTTCTTT. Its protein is CASSPHNIREVYTEAFF.

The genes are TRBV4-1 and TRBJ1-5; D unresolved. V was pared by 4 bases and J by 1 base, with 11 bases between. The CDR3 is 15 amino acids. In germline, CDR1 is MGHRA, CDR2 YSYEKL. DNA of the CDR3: TGCGCCAGCAGCCCCCAGACGGGCAGCAATCAGCCCCAGCATTTT. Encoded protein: CASSPQTGSNQPQHF.

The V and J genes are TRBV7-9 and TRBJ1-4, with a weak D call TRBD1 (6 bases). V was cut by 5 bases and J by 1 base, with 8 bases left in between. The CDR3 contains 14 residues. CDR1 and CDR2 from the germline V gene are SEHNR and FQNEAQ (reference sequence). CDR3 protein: CASSEGGTNEKLFF. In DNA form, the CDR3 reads TGTGCCAGCAGCGAAGGGGGAACTAATGAAAAACTGTTTTTT. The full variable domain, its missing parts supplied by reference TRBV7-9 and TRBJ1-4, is DTGVSQNPRHKITKRGQNVTFRCDPISEHNRLYWYRQTLGQGPEFLTYFQNEAQLEKSRLLSDRFSAERPKGSFSTLEIQRTEQGDSAMYLCASSEGGTNEKLFFGSGTQLSVL.

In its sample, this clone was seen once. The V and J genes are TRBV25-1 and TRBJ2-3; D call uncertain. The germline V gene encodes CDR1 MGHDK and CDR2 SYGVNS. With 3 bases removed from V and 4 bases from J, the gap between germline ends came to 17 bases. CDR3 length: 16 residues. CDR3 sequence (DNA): TGTGCCAGCAGTGATTTGGGTTTCGAAGGTCCAGATACGCAGTATTTT. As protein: CASSDLGFEGPDTQYF. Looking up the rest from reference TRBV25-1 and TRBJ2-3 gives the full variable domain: EADIYQTPRYLVIGTGKKITLECSQTMGHDKMYWYQQDPGMELHLIHYSYGVNSTEKGDLSSESTVSRIRTEHFPLTLESARPSHTSQYLCASSDLGFEGPDTQYFGPGTRLTVL.

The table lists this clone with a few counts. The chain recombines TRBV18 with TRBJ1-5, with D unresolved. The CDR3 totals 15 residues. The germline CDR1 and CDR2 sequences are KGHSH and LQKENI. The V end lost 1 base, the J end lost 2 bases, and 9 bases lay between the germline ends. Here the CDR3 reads CASSPLGQGNQPQHF. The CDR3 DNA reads TGTGCCAGCTCACCACTGGGTCAGGGCAATCAGCCCCAGCATTTT.

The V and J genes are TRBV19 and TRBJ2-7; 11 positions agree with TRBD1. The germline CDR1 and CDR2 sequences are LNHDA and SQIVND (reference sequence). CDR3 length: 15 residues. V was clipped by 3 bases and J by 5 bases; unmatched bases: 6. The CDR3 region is CASSMYGTGGHEQYF. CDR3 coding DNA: TGTGCCAGTAGTATGTACGGGACAGGGGGACACGAGCAGTACTTC.

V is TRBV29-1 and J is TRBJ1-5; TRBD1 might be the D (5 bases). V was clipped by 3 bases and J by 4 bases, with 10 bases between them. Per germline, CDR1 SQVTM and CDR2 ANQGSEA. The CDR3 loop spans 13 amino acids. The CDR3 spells CSVETARNQPQHF. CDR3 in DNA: TGCAGCGTTGAGACAGCCCGTAATCAGCCCCAGCATTTT.

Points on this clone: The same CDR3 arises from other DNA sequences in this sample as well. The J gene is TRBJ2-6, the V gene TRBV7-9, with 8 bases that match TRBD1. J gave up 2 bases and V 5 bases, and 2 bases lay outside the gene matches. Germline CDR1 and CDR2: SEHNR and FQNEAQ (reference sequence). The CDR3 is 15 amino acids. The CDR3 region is CASSPQGAGANVLTF. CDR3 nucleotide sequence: TGTGCCAGCAGCCCACAGGGGGCTGGGGCCAACGTCCTGACTTTC.

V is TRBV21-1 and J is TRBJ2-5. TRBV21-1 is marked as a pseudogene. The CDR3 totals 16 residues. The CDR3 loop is CASSKAPVVAQETQYF. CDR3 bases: TGTGCCAGCAGCAAAGCGCCTGTGGTTGCCCAAGAGACCCAGTACTTC.

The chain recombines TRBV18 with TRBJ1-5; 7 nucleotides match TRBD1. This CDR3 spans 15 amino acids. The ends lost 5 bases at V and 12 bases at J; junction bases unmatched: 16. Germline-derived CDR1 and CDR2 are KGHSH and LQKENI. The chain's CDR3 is CASSSTGGGRKYQHF. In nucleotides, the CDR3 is TGTGCCAGCTCATCAACAGGAGGGGGCCGAAAGTACCAGCATTTT.

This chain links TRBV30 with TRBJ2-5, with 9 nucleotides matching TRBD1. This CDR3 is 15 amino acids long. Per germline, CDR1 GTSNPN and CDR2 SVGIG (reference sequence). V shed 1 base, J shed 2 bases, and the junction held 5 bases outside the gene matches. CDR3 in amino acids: CAWSGLDRGQETQYF. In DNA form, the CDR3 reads TGTGCCTGGAGTGGTTTAGACAGGGGGCAAGAGACCCAGTACTTC.

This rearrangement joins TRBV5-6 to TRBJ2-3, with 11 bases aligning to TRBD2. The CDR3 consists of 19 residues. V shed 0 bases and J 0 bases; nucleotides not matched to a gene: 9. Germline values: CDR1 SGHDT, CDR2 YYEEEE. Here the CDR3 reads CASSLVVAGGLGSTDTQYF. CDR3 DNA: TGTGCCAGCAGCTTGGTTGTAGCGGGAGGGCTGGGTAGCACAGATACGCAGTATTTT.